This T cell receptor beta chain is drawn from a study of control samples from healthy donors and cancer patients. This clone was detected only once. V dropped 2 bases and J dropped 0; count of bases not matched to a gene: 4. The CDR3 has 18 amino acids. Germline-derived CDR1 and CDR2 are SGDLS and YYNGEE. Only in-frame clones appear in the TCRdb table, and some are missing; sequencing was by immunoSEQ multiplex PCR. The sample holds 120,000 or so clones, around 92% seen once. The material sequenced was blood. The J gene is TRBJ2-3, the V gene TRBV9, with 15 positions matching TRBD2. This receptor was taken from a man in his forties or fifties in good health. CDR3 nucleotides: TGTGCCAGCAGCGTGGGACTAGCGGGGGGAATTAGCACAGATACGCAGTATTTT. Protein product: CASSVGLAGGISTDTQYF.